One and the same sample provided the 32 T cell receptor beta chains below, sequenced in a study of blood T cell repertoires in COVID-19. Here immunoSEQ multiplex PCR was the method, and the copy in TCRdb shows in-frame clones only, minus some. The data hold about 150,000 clones, with 75% to 90% observed a single time. The specimen was peripheral blood. The receptor set was obtained from a woman aged 40 to 50 with acute or convalescent COVID-19.

The chain carries TRBV24-1 and TRBJ1-3, with TRBD1 matching over 7 bases. V lost 2 bases to trimming and J lost 3 bases; unmatched junction nucleotides: 3. This CDR3 has 15 amino acids. CDR1 KGHDR and CDR2 SFDVKD come from the germline V gene. CDR3 sequence reads: CATSDSRGLGNTIYF. CDR3 nucleotides: TGTGCCACCAGTGATTCGAGGGGGCTTGGAAACACCATATATTTT.

Here the CDR3 reads CASSEEEESNQPQHF. Here the CDR3 DNA reads TGTGCCAGCAGTGAAGAGGAGGAAAGCAATCAGCCCCAGCATTTT. The gene calls are TRBV6-1 and TRBJ1-5; D uncertain. CDR1 is MNHNS and CDR2 is SASEGT in the germline V gene. This CDR3 is 15 amino acids long. V was trimmed by 1 base and J by 1 base, leaving 8 bases between them.

Only a few counts were recorded for this clone. The chain recombines TRBV6-5 with TRBJ2-7, with 9 bases fitting TRBD1. CDR3 length equals 15 residues. CDR1 and CDR2 from the germline V gene are MNHEY and SVGAGI. V shed 7 bases, J shed 0 bases, and the junction held 7 bases outside the gene matches. CDR3 in DNA: TGTGCCAGCACCGCCGGGACAGGGAACTCCTACGAGCAGTACTTC. Its translation: CASTAGTGNSYEQYF.

The chain links TRBV2 to TRBJ1-5; a weak D match, TRBD1 (5 bases). Germline CDR1 is SNHLY and CDR2 is FYNNEI. Trimming pared 3 bases from V and 5 bases from J, leaving 11 bases between. The CDR3 runs 14 residues. CDR3 region: CASSEGGPYQPQHF. As DNA, the CDR3 is TGTGCCAGCAGTGAGGGGGGACCGTATCAGCCCCAGCATTTT.

This sequence joins TRBV30 and TRBJ2-2, with D possibly TRBD1 on 6 matching bases. Trimming stripped 0 bases from V and 5 bases from J, with 13 bases between. Germline V gene lookup returns CDR1 GTSNPN and CDR2 SVGIG (reference sequence). The CDR3 totals 15 residues. CDR3 nucleotide sequence: TGTGCCTGGAGTGTATGGCAGGGGTTTACCGGGGAGCTGTTTTTT. It codes for CAWSVWQGFTGELFF.

The rearrangement uses TRBV19 and TRBJ2-1, with D maybe TRBD1 (6 bases). With 2 bases removed from V and 0 bases from J, the gap between germline ends came to 11 bases. Per germline, CDR1 LNHDA and CDR2 SQIVND (reference sequence). The CDR3 spans 16 residues. Here the CDR3 reads CASSISGAFSYNEQFF. CDR3 in DNA: TGTGCCAGTAGTATATCAGGGGCGTTCTCCTACAATGAGCAGTTCTTC.

V gene TRBV7-2 combines with J gene TRBJ2-4; D unresolved. V gave up 2 bases and J gave up 3 bases, with 8 bases separating them. This CDR3 has 14 amino acids. Germline CDR1 and CDR2: SGHTA and FQGNSA. The chain's CDR3 is CASSLTSVKNIQYF. CDR3 coding DNA: TGTGCCAGCAGCTTAACTTCCGTCAAAAACATTCAGTACTTC.

This clone appeared a single time. V is TRBV3-1 (or the pseudogene TRBV3-2) and J is TRBJ1-3; D gene unclear. Trimming took 1 base from V and 0 from J, leaving 7 bases between them. This CDR3 is built from 15 residues. The germline gives CDR1 LGHDT, CDR2 YNNKEL (reference sequence). The DNA of the CDR3 is TGTGCCAGCAGCCAAGTCGCGATCTCTGGAAACACCATATATTTT. Translation gives CASSQVAISGNTIYF.

V is TRBV11-2 and J is TRBJ1-1; D perhaps matches TRBD1 (5 bases). Germline assignment: CDR1 SGHAT and CDR2 FQNNGV. The CDR3 loop spans 16 amino acids. Trimming shortened V by 0 bases and J by 0 bases, and 11 bases separated the two germline ends. In DNA, the CDR3 is TGTGCCAGCAGCTTAGACTCGGGGGTAGTGAACACTGAAGCTTTCTTT. This gives the protein CASSLDSGVVNTEAFF.

This chain joins TRBV2 and TRBJ1-5; 8 bases are a match to TRBD1. Trimming cost V 5 bases and J 1 base; bases outside gene matches: 10. The germline gives CDR1 SNHLY, CDR2 FYNNEI. CDR3 length: 17 residues. The CDR3 coding sequence is TGTGCCAGCAGTACAACAGGGGGGGTTAAGAGCAATCAGCCCCAGCATTTT. Translating it yields CASSTTGGVKSNQPQHF. Using reference TRBV2 and TRBJ1-5 for the parts outside the CDR3, the full variable domain is EPEVTQTPSHQVTQMGQEVILRCVPISNHLYFYWYRQILGQKVEFLVSFYNNEISEKSEIFDDQFSVERPDGSNFTLKIRSTKLEDSAMYFCASSTTGGVKSNQPQHFGDGTRLSIL.

This clone was seen a handful of times. V and J are TRBV4-2 and TRBJ2-1; D is ambiguous. The CDR3 contains 15 residues. Looked up from germline, CDR1 is LGHNA and CDR2 is YNFKEQ. V shed 1 base and J shed 0 bases, with 7 bases lying between them. In DNA, the CDR3 is TGTGCCAGCAGCCAAGCGTGGCCCTCCTACAATGAGCAGTTCTTC. This encodes CASSQAWPSYNEQFF.

The chain links TRBV30 to TRBJ2-4; D might be TRBD1 (7 bases). Germline V gene data show CDR1 as GTSNPN and CDR2 as SVGIG (reference sequence). The CDR3 is 14 amino acids. The CDR3 coding sequence is TGTGCATTTGTGGAGGGGGCGGGCAAAAACATTCAGTACTTC. It is translated as CAFVEGAGKNIQYF.

The chain is built from TRBV18 and TRBJ2-2, with D perhaps TRBD2 (6 bases). Germline V gene lookup returns CDR1 KGHSH and CDR2 LQKENI. CDR3 length: 14 residues. The V end lost 3 bases, the J end lost 1 base, and 6 bases lay between the germline ends. CDR3 nucleotide sequence: TGTGCCAGCTCACCCGGGGGGAACACCGGGGAGCTGTTTTTT. Translating gives CASSPGGNTGELFF. Full variable domain (missing parts from reference TRBV18 and TRBJ2-2): NAGVMQNPRHLVRRRGQEARLRCSPMKGHSHVYWYRQLPEEGLKFMVYLQKENIIDESGMPKERFSAEFPKEGPSILRIQQVVRGDSAAYFCASSPGGNTGELFFGEGSRLTVL.

The chain joins TRBV12-3 or TRBV12-4 to TRBJ2-1; D uncertain. This CDR3 region has 12 residues. V lost 5 bases and J 6 bases, leaving 8 bases between the germline ends. The CDR3 loop reads CASSPTVNEQFF. DNA for the CDR3: TGTGCCAGCAGTCCCACTGTCAATGAGCAGTTCTTC.

This chain joins TRBV6-5 and TRBJ1-5; tentative D call: TRBD1 (6 bases). The ends were cut back, 4 bases at V and 6 bases at J, with 19 bases in the middle. The CDR3 loop spans 16 amino acids. Germline-derived CDR1 and CDR2 are MNHEY and SVGAGI. The CDR3 DNA is TGTGCCAGCAGTTCTGGTCAGGGGATATCTCCTCAGCCCCAGCATTTT. It translates to CASSSGQGISPQPQHF.

The CDR3 DNA follows: TGTGCCAGCGAAGGGACACACTCCTACGAGCAGTACTTC. It translates to CASEGTHSYEQYF. The J gene is TRBJ2-7, the V gene TRBV5-8, with D possibly TRBD1 on 6 matching bases. Trimming stripped 7 bases from V and 0 bases from J, with 11 bases between. The germline V gene encodes CDR1 SGHTS and CDR2 YDEGEE. The CDR3 covers 13 residues.

This clone was seen only once. The rearrangement uses TRBV4-1 and TRBJ1-3, with TRBD1 matching 8 bases. Trimming at V came to 2 bases and at J to 4 bases, leaving 4 bases not matched to a gene. CDR3 length equals 15 residues. Germline CDR1 reads MGHRA; CDR2 reads YSYEKL. The CDR3 DNA sequence: TGCGCCAGCAGCCAACTCCGGGACAGGGGAAACACCATATATTTT. It specifies CASSQLRDRGNTIYF.

The chain employs TRBV6-2 or TRBV6-3 and TRBJ2-1; 10 positions match TRBD2. Germline assignment: CDR1 MNHEY and CDR2 SVGEGT. The CDR3 covers 15 residues. Trimming removed 4 bases from V and 7 bases from J; junction bases left unmatched: 7. The CDR3 DNA is TGTGCCAGCAGTTTAGCGGGGGGCAGGTTGAATGAGCAGTTCTTC. Its protein is CASSLAGGRLNEQFF.

V and J are TRBV15 and TRBJ1-2; D might be TRBD1 (5 bases). V lost 5 bases to trimming and J lost 8 bases, with 9 bases between them. The germline gives CDR1 LNHNV, CDR2 YYDKDF (reference sequence). The CDR3 spans 11 residues. The CDR3 nucleotides are TGTGCCACCAGCGGGGCCGGGGGCTACACCTTC. Amino acids: CATSGAGGYTF.

This chain links TRBV14 with TRBJ2-3, with TRBD2 matching over 7 bases. Per germline, CDR1 SGHDN and CDR2 FVKESK. This CDR3 contains 13 residues. DNA for the CDR3: TGTGCTAGCGGGCGGGCCAGCACAGATACGCAGTATTTT. Its translation: CASGRASTDTQYF.

The J gene is TRBJ2-7, the V gene TRBV6-5, with a weak D call TRBD1 (5 bases). The V and J ends lost 4 bases and 5 bases respectively, with 12 bases between them. CDR3 size: 13 residues. The V gene's germline CDR1 is MNHEY and CDR2 SVGAGI. The CDR3 loop is CASSFKGDDEQYF. The CDR3 DNA follows: TGTGCCAGCAGTTTCAAAGGGGATGACGAGCAGTACTTC.

The gene calls are TRBV28 and TRBJ2-6, with D perhaps TRBD2 (6 bases). The V end was cut by 5 bases, the J end by 0 bases, with 20 bases between. The CDR3 has 19 residues. Germline values: CDR1 MDHEN, CDR2 SYDVKM. The CDR3 protein is CASSPGGGPISSGANVLTF. In DNA form, the CDR3 reads TGTGCCAGCAGTCCGGGTGGAGGGCCAATTAGCTCTGGGGCCAACGTCCTGACTTTC.

The chain recombines TRBV9 with TRBJ2-7, with TRBD2 as a possible D gene (5 bases). The V gene lost 0 bases and the J gene lost 3 bases, with 10 bases spanning the gap. The CDR3 has 14 amino acids. The germline gives CDR1 SGDLS, CDR2 YYNGEE. CDR3 in amino acids: CASSVDGGYYEQYF. DNA of the CDR3: TGTGCCAGCAGCGTAGACGGAGGATACTACGAGCAGTACTTC. The full variable domain, its missing parts supplied by reference TRBV9 and TRBJ2-7, is DSGVTQTPKHLITATGQRVTLRCSPRSGDLSVYWYQQSLDQGLQFLIQYYNGEERAKGNILERFSAQQFPDLHSELNLSSLELGDSALYFCASSVDGGYYEQYFGPGTRLTVT.

The genes are TRBV15 and TRBJ2-1; the match to TRBD2 covers 10 bases. Germline-derived CDR1 and CDR2 are LNHNV and YYDKDF (reference sequence). V shed 0 bases, J shed 4 bases, and the junction held 3 bases outside the gene matches. The CDR3 is 16 residues long. As DNA, the CDR3 is TGTGCCACCAGCAGAGATCCAGCGGGAGGGTACAATGAGCAGTTCTTC. Translating gives CATSRDPAGGYNEQFF.

This clone was counted only a few times. The same CDR3 is also encoded by other DNA sequences in this sample. The rearrangement joins TRBV4-1 to TRBJ1-5, with D uncertain. Germline lookup yields CDR1 MGHRA and CDR2 YSYEKL. This CDR3 has 15 amino acids. With 0 bases removed from V and 3 bases from J, the gap between germline ends came to 9 bases. DNA of the CDR3: TGCGCCAGCAGCCAAGAGGAGGAGGTCAATCAGCCCCAGCATTTT. Amino acids: CASSQEEEVNQPQHF.

This clone has just a few counts. The chain recombines TRBV6-5 with TRBJ2-1; D might be TRBD1 (6 bases). The CDR3 totals 13 residues. Germline V gene lookup returns CDR1 MNHEY and CDR2 SVGAGI. V was clipped by 6 bases and J by 4 bases, with 10 bases between them. As DNA, the CDR3 is TGTGCCAGCAGGGGGGCCCCTTACAATGAGCAGTTCTTC. Its translation: CASRGAPYNEQFF.

CDR3 sequence (DNA): TGTGCCAGCAGCCCAGGTTTCATCTCAATGAACACTGAAGCTTTCTTT. It is translated as CASSPGFISMNTEAFF. This rearrangement joins TRBV4-2 to TRBJ1-1; D unclear. The CDR3 consists of 16 residues. V lost 4 bases, J lost 0 bases, and 15 bases lay in between. CDR1 is LGHNA, CDR2 YNFKEQ, per germline.

V gene TRBV6-4 combines with J gene TRBJ1-5, with a weak D call TRBD1 (6 bases). The CDR3 loop spans 17 amino acids. Germline V CDR1 and CDR2: MRHNA, SNTAGT. The V gene lost 2 bases and the J gene lost 0 bases, with 14 bases spanning the gap. CDR3 protein: CASSDPQGGHSNQPQHF. The CDR3 coding sequence is TGTGCCAGCAGTGACCCACAGGGTGGCCATAGCAATCAGCCCCAGCATTTT.

This rearrangement joins TRBV13 to TRBJ2-7; 14 nucleotides line up with TRBD2. Germline CDR1 and CDR2: PRHDT and FYEKMQ (reference sequence). Losses at the gene ends were 5 bases for V and 3 bases for J; bases not matched to a gene: 6. The CDR3 has 16 amino acids. DNA for the CDR3: TGTGCCAGCAGCGGATCGGGACTAGCGGGAGTCTACGAGCAGTACTTC. Translating it yields CASSGSGLAGVYEQYF.

The CDR3 nucleotides are TGCGCCAGCAGCTTGGTACCAGGGTCGCGGAGAACTGAAGCTTTCTTT. Its translation is CASSLVPGSRRTEAFF. V gene TRBV5-1 combines with J gene TRBJ1-1; weak D call: TRBD1 (5 bases). Trimming removed 0 bases from V and 5 bases from J, with 17 bases in between. Germline values: CDR1 SGHRS, CDR2 YFSETQ. CDR3 length: 16 amino acids.

The chain is built from TRBV5-1 and TRBJ2-5; 8 bases fit TRBD1. The CDR3 is 16 residues long. The germline V gene has CDR1 SGHRS and CDR2 YFSETQ. The trim removed 1 base at V and 4 bases at J, leaving 9 bases unmatched. CDR3 nucleotide sequence: TGCGCCAGCAGCTTGCCCCAGGGACAGGTTGCAGAGACCCAGTACTTC. Translating it yields CASSLPQGQVAETQYF.

The chain has TRBV3-1 (or the pseudogene TRBV3-2) and TRBJ1-1; D is ambiguous. Trimming left V 3 bases short and J 0 bases short, with 11 bases between. The CDR3 has 15 residues. Looked up from germline, CDR1 is LGHDT and CDR2 is YNNKEL (reference sequence). CDR3: CASSQTETLNTEAFF. CDR3 nucleotide sequence: TGTGCCAGCAGCCAGACTGAAACCTTGAACACTGAAGCTTTCTTT.